The clone carrying this T cell receptor (beta chain) occurred many times. This sample stems from a study of CD8 T cells in ankylosing spondylitis. The CDR3 runs 12 residues. Germline CDR1 is SGHRS and CDR2 is YFSETQ. The ends were cut back, 0 bases at V and 6 bases at J, with 7 bases in the middle. In TCRdb, the 5' RACE reads were re-called with MiXCR into one record per CDR3 protein. The table shows around 150,000 distinct CDR3 sequences, with around 7.9% occurring only once. The rearrangement joins TRBV5-1 to TRBJ2-7; no reliable D call. What was sequenced was blood, either unsorted or a sorted T cell fraction (not recorded which). The sequence derives from a female donor with ankylosing spondylitis or in good health (not recorded which). The CDR3 loop reads CASSLEGPEQYF. The CDR3 region has the DNA TGCGCCAGCAGCTTGGAAGGGCCCGAGCAGTACTTC.